This T cell receptor (beta chain) stems from a study of pediatric ulcerative colitis. Study-level findings and limits: Ulcerative colitis patients shared more blood-rectal clones than controls.

The protocol was immunoSEQ multiplex PCR, while the TCRdb copy is restricted to in-frame clones and leaves out a portion. The sample comprises 36,000 or so clones, roughly 72% of which are singletons, and 0.65% to 0.75% rests with the top ten. As regards this clone: Its target is not known.

Trimming pared 8 bases from V and 0 bases from J, leaving 14 bases between. CDR3 size: 15 residues. CDR1 MNHNS and CDR2 SASEGT come from the germline V gene. One to two pinch biopsies were taken from the rectum during colonoscopy. The chain employs TRBV6-1 and TRBJ1-3, with D maybe TRBD1 (6 bases). The specimen sequenced was gut tissue. This receptor was obtained from a boy between 10 and 17 years old with moderate ulcerative colitis. In DNA, the CDR3 is TGTGCCAGCTTACTCCAACAGGGCTCTGGAAACACCATATATTTT. Protein: CASLLQQGSGNTIYF.